There are many counts of the clone carrying this T cell receptor beta chain. Source study methods: The assay estimated nucleated cells by amplifying reference gene primers. The protocol was immunoSEQ multiplex PCR, while the TCRdb copy is restricted to in-frame clones and leaves out a portion. The DNA gave D and trimming, while V, J and clone size come from that table. The sample consists of 200,000 to 300,000 clones, 65% to 85% of them appearing once. The record originates from a study of blood T cell repertoires in COVID-19. For the study at large: The United States, Italy and Spain supplied acute and convalescent COVID-19 samples. T cells, B-cell-depleted T cells, or PBMCs provided the cDNA or gDNA that served as material.

The sequence was collected from a human donor in a cohort sampled during active COVID-19. Sequencing used peripheral blood.

The CDR3 here is CASRPWGTGATEAFF. For the CDR3, the DNA is TGTGCCAGCAGACCTTGGGGGACAGGGGCCACTGAAGCTTTCTTT. The rearrangement uses TRBV25-1 and TRBJ1-1, with 10 positions matching TRBD1. CDR1 is MGHDK and CDR2 is SYGVNS in the germline V gene. The CDR3 contains 15 residues. J gave up 4 bases and V 6 bases, and 8 bases lay outside the gene matches.